The 22 T cell receptor beta chains listed next were all sequenced from one sample in a study of CD8+CD57+ T cells in acquired aplastic anemia. Using genomic DNA as the template, TCR beta VDJ and CDR3 profiling was carried out. TCRdb re-called the reads with MiXCR, one entry per CDR3 protein. In the table there are about 160,000 distinct CDR3 sequences, about 48% of which are singletons. Source material: sorted CD4+, CD8+, or CD8+CD57+ T cells (not recorded which) from PBMCs. All receptors come from a human donor in good health.

The gene calls are TRBV7-2 and TRBJ2-7; 11 nucleotides line up with TRBD2. The J segment lost 0 bases and the V segment lost 2 bases, leaving 0 bases of the junction unmatched. The CDR3 runs to 15 residues. CDR1 and CDR2 (germline): SGHTA, FQGNSA. The DNA of the CDR3 is TGTGCCAGCAGCTTAACTAGCGGGGGCTCCTACGAGCAGTACTTC. Its protein is CASSLTSGGSYEQYF.

This clonotype was observed a few times. This sequence joins TRBV7-8 and TRBJ1-6; 7 nucleotides agree with TRBD1. Looked up from germline, CDR1 is SGHVS and CDR2 is FQNEAQ. The CDR3 is made up of 15 amino acids. After removal of 5 bases from V and 12 bases from J, the junction contained 13 bases not matched to a gene. The CDR3: CASSRDRVPSRPLHF. In nucleotides, the CDR3 is TGTGCCAGCAGCCGAGACAGGGTTCCTTCCCGACCCCTCCACTTT. The full variable domain, its missing parts supplied by reference TRBV7-8 and TRBJ1-6, is GAGVSQSPRYKVAKRGQDVALRCDPISGHVSLFWYQQALGQGPEFLTYFQNEAQLDKSGLPSDRFFAERPEGSVSTLKIQRTQQEDSAVYLCASSRDRVPSRPLHFGNGTRLTVT.

With regard to this clonotype: This clone may be a read error of a much larger clone one base away. This chain connects TRBV7-3 to TRBJ2-3, with D perhaps TRBD1 or TRBD2 (5 bases each). CDR1 SGHTA and CDR2 FQGTGA come from the germline V gene. CDR3 size: 15 residues. With 1 base removed from V and 4 bases from J, the gap between germline ends came to 12 bases. DNA for the CDR3: TGTGCCAGCAGCTTAATCCTCGGGGCCGCAGATACGCAGTATTTT. This codes for CASSLILGAADTQYF.

V is TRBV9 and J is TRBJ1-1; D unclear. Germline-derived CDR1 and CDR2 are SGDLS and YYNGEE. The V end lost 3 bases, the J end lost 0 bases, and 9 bases lay between the germline ends. This CDR3 contains 14 residues. CDR3 region: CASSAQDLNTEAFF. The CDR3, as DNA: TGTGCCAGCAGCGCCCAGGACCTGAACACTGAAGCTTTCTTT. Drawing the rest from reference TRBV9 and TRBJ1-1, the complete variable domain is DSGVTQTPKHLITATGQRVTLRCSPRSGDLSVYWYQQSLDQGLQFLIQYYNGEERAKGNILERFSAQQFPDLHSELNLSSLELGDSALYFCASSAQDLNTEAFFGQGTRLTVV.

The V call is TRBV7-3, the J call TRBJ1-1; D gene uncertain. Deletions cut 0 bases from V and 8 bases from J, with 7 bases between. CDR3 length: 12 residues. Germline-derived CDR1 and CDR2 are SGHTA and FQGTGA. CDR3 protein: CASSLTREEAFF. CDR3 coding DNA: TGTGCCAGCAGCTTAACAAGGGAAGAAGCTTTCTTT.

This clonotype has more than one count but fewer than ten. V is TRBV28 and J is TRBJ1-2; tentatively, D is TRBD1 (5 bases). The V end lost 4 bases, the J end lost 7 bases, and 16 bases lay between the germline ends. CDR3 length: 14 amino acids. The V gene's germline CDR1 is MDHEN and CDR2 SYDVKM. CDR3 coding DNA: TGTGCCAGCAGTTCCGTCGAAGGGGTGGGTGGCTACACCTTC. Residues: CASSSVEGVGGYTF.

This clonotype was counted ten times or more. The chain links TRBV20-1 to TRBJ2-1; no definite D call. Germline lookup yields CDR1 DFQATT and CDR2 SNEGSKA (reference sequence). This CDR3 is built from 13 residues. The V and J ends lost 0 bases and 1 base respectively, with 4 bases between them. CDR3 bases: TGCAGTGCTAGAGACGTATCCTACAATGAGCAGTTCTTC. Residues: CSARDVSYNEQFF.

The V and J genes are TRBV9 and TRBJ2-2; D tentatively fits TRBD1 or TRBD2 (5 bases each). The CDR3 consists of 16 residues. The V gene lost 0 bases and the J gene lost 7 bases, with 16 bases spanning the gap. CDR1 is SGDLS and CDR2 is YYNGEE in the germline V gene. For the CDR3, the DNA is TGTGCCAGCAGCGTAGCCCTCTCCGGGGCGGACGGGGAGCTGTTTTTT. It yields the protein CASSVALSGADGELFF.

As to this clonotype: Being one base from a much bigger clone, this may be a read error. The V gene is TRBV10-3, the J gene TRBJ1-5; 8 nucleotides line up with TRBD1. There are 15 residues in the CDR3. Germline V CDR1 and CDR2: ENHRY, SYGVKD. Trimming at V came to 5 bases and at J to 3 bases, leaving 6 bases not matched to a gene. CDR3 coding DNA: TGTGCCATCAGTTTCAGGACAGGGCCCAATCAGCCCCAGCATTTT. Amino acid sequence: CAISFRTGPNQPQHF.

The V call is TRBV12-3 or TRBV12-4, the J call TRBJ1-2; a possible D gene is TRBD1 (6 bases). CDR3 length equals 15 residues. Trimming stripped 8 bases from V and 0 bases from J, with 16 bases between. CDR3 residues: CASGMRQATNYGYTF. The CDR3 region has the DNA TGTGCCAGCGGCATGAGACAGGCCACTAACTATGGCTACACCTTC.

This sequence joins TRBV15 and TRBJ2-3; possibly TRBD1 for D (5 bases). Between the trimmed V and J ends, which lost 0 bases and 2 bases, there was a span of 12 bases. The germline gives CDR1 LNHNV, CDR2 YYDKDF (reference sequence). CDR3 length equals 16 residues. This CDR3 reads CATSRDLRVPTDTQYF. The CDR3 DNA reads as TGTGCCACCAGCAGAGATCTCAGGGTTCCCACAGATACGCAGTATTTT.

This clonotype showed up just a few times. A single base separates this from a much larger clone, so it may be a read error. CDR3 sequence: CAGSTADTQYF. CDR3 coding DNA: TGTGCCGGCAGCACTGCAGATACGCAGTATTTT. V and J are TRBV7-8 and TRBJ2-3; no firm D call. The CDR3 is made up of 11 amino acids. Germline loops: CDR1 SGHVS, CDR2 FQNEAQ.

In its sample, this clonotype was seen many times. The chain recombines TRBV11-2 with TRBJ2-7, with 11 bases matching TRBD2. The germline gives CDR1 SGHAT, CDR2 FQNNGV. The CDR3 is 14 residues long. Trimming removed 3 bases from V and 4 bases from J; junction bases left unmatched: 2. The CDR3 DNA is TGTGCCAGCAGCTTTACTAGCGGGGGATACGAGCAGTACTTC. Translated: CASSFTSGGYEQYF.

The genes are TRBV19 and TRBJ2-5; D may be TRBD1 or TRBD2 (5 bases each). The CDR3 extends over 13 amino acids. Germline-derived CDR1 and CDR2 are LNHDA and SQIVND (reference sequence). The V gene lost 5 bases and the J gene lost 5 bases, with 12 bases spanning the gap. The CDR3 DNA follows: TGTGCCAGTAGTGCTTATTGGGGGGAGACCCAGTACTTC. Translated: CASSAYWGETQYF.

This chain uses TRBV14 with TRBJ1-3; D is unclear. V dropped 1 base and J dropped 4 bases, with 8 bases sitting between them. In germline, CDR1 is SGHDN, CDR2 FVKESK. This CDR3 spans 14 amino acids. CDR3 sequence: CASSQGLAGNTIYF. CDR3 in DNA: TGTGCCAGCAGCCAAGGGCTGGCAGGAAACACCATATATTTT.

V is TRBV2 and J is TRBJ1-5; 8 bases agree with TRBD1. The CDR3 totals 16 residues. Germline V gene sequence: CDR1 SNHLY, CDR2 FYNNEI. After removal of 2 bases from V and 5 bases from J, the junction contained 8 bases not matched to a gene. The CDR3 reads CASSETSGQGHQPQHF. The DNA for the CDR3 is TGTGCCAGCAGTGAAACTAGTGGACAGGGCCATCAGCCCCAGCATTTT.

This sequence joins TRBV15 and TRBJ2-3; D unresolved. The CDR3 length is 13 residues. V lost 1 base to trimming and J lost 4 bases, with 6 bases between them. Germline assignment: CDR1 LNHNV and CDR2 YYDKDF (reference sequence). CDR3 nucleotide sequence: TGTGCCACCAGCAGAGTATCAGCAGATACGCAGTATTTT. Amino acids: CATSRVSADTQYF.

In this sample, this clonotype turned up many times. This chain links TRBV6-1 with TRBJ1-2; TRBD1 might be the D (5 bases). There are 13 residues in the CDR3. CDR1 MNHNS and CDR2 SASEGT come from the germline V gene. V shed 0 bases and J shed 8 bases, with 10 bases lying between them. CDR3 coding DNA: TGTGCCAGCAGTGAAGCGGTGACAGAAGGCTACACCTTC. This translates into CASSEAVTEGYTF.

This clonotype was counted at least ten times. The chain recombines TRBV11-2 with TRBJ2-2, with 8 bases lining up with TRBD1. CDR3 length: 18 amino acids. CDR1 SGHAT and CDR2 FQNNGV come from the germline V gene. The V gene end was trimmed by 2 bases and the J gene end by 7 bases; junction bases not matched to a gene: 15. CDR3 residues: CASSLSQGTGTGIGELFF. The CDR3, as DNA: TGTGCCAGCAGCTTATCCCAGGGCACCGGGACAGGAATCGGGGAGCTGTTTTTT.

The CDR3 DNA sequence: TGTGCCATGGGGGGCCGGGGGACCCAGTACTTC. Protein sequence: CAMGGRGTQYF. The J gene is TRBJ2-5, the V gene TRBV5-5; D is tentatively TRBD1 or TRBD2 (6 bases each). CDR1 is SGHKS, CDR2 YYEKEE, per germline (reference sequence). V lost 9 bases, J lost 7 bases, and 13 bases lay in between. The CDR3 has 11 residues.

The rearrangement joins TRBV2 to TRBJ2-2; D is ambiguous. This CDR3 has 14 residues. The V end was cut by 7 bases, the J end by 0 bases, with 9 bases between. Germline values: CDR1 SNHLY, CDR2 FYNNEI. CDR3 nucleotides: TGTGCCAGCATGAACGACGCGAACACCGGGGAGCTGTTTTTT. It yields the protein CASMNDANTGELFF.

The V and J genes are TRBV10-3 and TRBJ2-3, with D unclear. Germline loops: CDR1 ENHRY, CDR2 SYGVKD. The CDR3 has 12 amino acids. V was cut by 1 base and J by 4 bases, with 3 bases left in between. The DNA of the CDR3 is TGTGCCATCAGTGAGTATTCAGATACGCAGTATTTT. Amino acid sequence: CAISEYSDTQYF.